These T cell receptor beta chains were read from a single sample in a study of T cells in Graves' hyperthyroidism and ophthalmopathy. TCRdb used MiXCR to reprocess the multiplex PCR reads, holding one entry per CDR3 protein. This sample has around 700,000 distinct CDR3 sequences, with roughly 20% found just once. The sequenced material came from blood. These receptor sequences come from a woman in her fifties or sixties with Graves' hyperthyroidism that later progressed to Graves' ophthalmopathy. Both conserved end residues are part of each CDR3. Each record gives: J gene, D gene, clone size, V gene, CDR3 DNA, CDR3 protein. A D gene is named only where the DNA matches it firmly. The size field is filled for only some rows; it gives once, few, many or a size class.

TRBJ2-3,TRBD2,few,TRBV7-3,TGTGCCAGCAGCCCTCTCCCTAGCGGAGCAACAGATACGCAGTATTTT,CASSPLPSGATDTQYF
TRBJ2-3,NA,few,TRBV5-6,TGTGCCAGCAGCTTAGGGCGGAGGTCAGATACGCAGTATTTT,CASSLGRRSDTQYF
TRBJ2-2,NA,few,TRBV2,TGTGTCAGCAGTGGCCGAGCCACCGGGGAGCTGTTTTTT,CVSSGRATGELFF
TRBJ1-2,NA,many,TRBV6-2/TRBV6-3,TGTGCCAGCAGTTACCGACAGGCGTTCGGCTACACCTTC,CASSYRQAFGYTF
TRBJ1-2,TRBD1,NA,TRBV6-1,TGTGCCAGCAGCTTTAGGAGACAGGGGAGCGGCTACACCTTC,CASSFRRQGSGYTF
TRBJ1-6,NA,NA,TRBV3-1,TGTGCCAGCAGCCAACTTACCAGGGGAATTTCACCCCTCCACTTT,CASSQLTRGISPLHF
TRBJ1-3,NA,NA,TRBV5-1,TGCGCCAGCAGCCCGTCAGTCCGGTCTGGAAACACCATATATTTT,CASSPSVRSGNTIYF
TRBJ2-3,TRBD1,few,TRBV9,TGTGCCAGCAGCGTAGAGGGACAGCGCACAGATACGCAGTATTTT,CASSVEGQRTDTQYF
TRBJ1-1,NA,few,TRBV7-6,TGTGCCAGCAGCTTAGCGTGGGTGGACACTGAAGCTTTCTTT,CASSLAWVDTEAFF
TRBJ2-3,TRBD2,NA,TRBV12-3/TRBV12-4,TGTGCCAGCAGGTGGACTAGTAGCACAGATACGCAGTATTTT,CASRWTSSTDTQYF
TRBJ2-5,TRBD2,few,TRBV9,TGTGCCGGCAGCCGCGGCGGGGGACTCCAAGAGACCCAGTACTTC,CAGSRGGGLQETQYF
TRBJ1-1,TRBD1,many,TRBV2,TGTGCCAGCAGTGACGACAGGGGGCCCACTGAAGCTTTCTTT,CASSDDRGPTEAFF
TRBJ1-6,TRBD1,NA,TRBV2,TGTGCCAGCAGCGAGGGAACAGGGGTTTCACCCCTCCACTTT,CASSEGTGVSPLHF
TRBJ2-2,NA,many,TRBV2,TGTGCCAGCAGTGAACAGTCCAGTACCGGGGAGCTGTTTTTT,CASSEQSSTGELFF
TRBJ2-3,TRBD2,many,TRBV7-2,TGTGCCAGCAGCTTACAATCAGCGGGGGTTAGCACAGATACGCAGTATTTT,CASSLQSAGVSTDTQYF
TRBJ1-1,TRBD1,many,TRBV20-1,TGCAGTGCAACAGGGGGTCAGGGAGCTTTCTTT,CSATGGQGAFF
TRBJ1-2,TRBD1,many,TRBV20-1,TGCAGTGCCCCCCTTCTTTACCGGGACAGCTCATACTATGGCTACACCTTC,CSAPLLYRDSSYYGYTF
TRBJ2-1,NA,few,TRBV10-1,TGCGCCAGCAGTGAGTCGAATTTTAGGCTCCAAGAGCAGTTCTTC,CASSESNFRLQEQFF
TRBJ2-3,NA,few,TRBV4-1,TGCGCCAGCAGCCAGAAGATAGCGTGGGCAGATACGCAGTATTTT,CASSQKIAWADTQYF
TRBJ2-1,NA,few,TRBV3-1,TGTGCCAGCAGCCAACGTACGGGCTCCTACAATGAGCAGTTCTTC,CASSQRTGSYNEQFF
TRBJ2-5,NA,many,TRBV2,TGTGCCAGCAGTGAAGTGGCGGTAGAGACCCAGTACTTC,CASSEVAVETQYF
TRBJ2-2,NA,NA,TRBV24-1,TGTGCCACCATGACTGGGACGGCCACCGGGGAGCTGTTTTTT,CATMTGTATGELFF
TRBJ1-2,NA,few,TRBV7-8,TGTGCCAGCCAATCGACAGCTGACTATGGCTACACCTTC,CASQSTADYGYTF
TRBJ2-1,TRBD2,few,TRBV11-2,TGTGCCAGCAGCTTAGCGGGGGGGCCTCAGCTCTTC,CASSLAGGPQLF
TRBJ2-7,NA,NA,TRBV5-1,TGCGCCAGCAGCCGGAGCACAGAGCCCTACGAGCAGTACTTC,CASSRSTEPYEQYF
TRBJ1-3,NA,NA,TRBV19,TGTGCCAGCAAACAGGGACTCTCTGGAAACACCATATATTTT,CASKQGLSGNTIYF
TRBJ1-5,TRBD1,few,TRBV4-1,TGCGCCAGCAGCCAAGACAACGACAGGGGTCAGCCCCAGCATTTT,CASSQDNDRGQPQHF
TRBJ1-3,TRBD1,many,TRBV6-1,TGTGCCAGCAGCCGACAGGGAACTGGAAACACCATATATTTT,CASSRQGTGNTIYF
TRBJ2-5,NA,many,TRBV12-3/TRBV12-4,TGTGCCAGCAGTTTAGCCTCACTGGGGACCCAGTACTTC,CASSLASLGTQYF
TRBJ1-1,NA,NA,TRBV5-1,TGCGCCAGCAGCCGAGAATGGATGAACACTGAAGCTTTCTTT,CASSREWMNTEAFF
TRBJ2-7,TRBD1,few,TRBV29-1,TGCAGCGGGCGGACAGGGGGTACCTACGAGCAGTACTTC,CSGRTGGTYEQYF
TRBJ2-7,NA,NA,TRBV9,TGTGCCAGCAGCTCGGGGCCAGAGAGCTCCTACGAGCAGTACTTC,CASSSGPESSYEQYF
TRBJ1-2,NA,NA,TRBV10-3,TGTGCCATCAGTGGAGCGGCGGACGACCATGGCTACACCTTC,CAISGAADDHGYTF
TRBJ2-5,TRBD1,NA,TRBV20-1,TGCAGTGCTACGGGACAGCAAGAGACCCAGTACTTC,CSATGQQETQYF
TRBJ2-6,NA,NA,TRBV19,TGTGCCAGTAGTAGCAGCCTAGTATCCTCTGGGGCCAACGTCCTGACTTTC,CASSSSLVSSGANVLTF
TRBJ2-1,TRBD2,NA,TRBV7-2,TGTGCCAGAGGAGGGACTAGAGGCGGGTCCAATGAGCAGTTCTTC,CARGGTRGGSNEQFF
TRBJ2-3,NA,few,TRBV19,TGTGCCAGTAGCCCCCGGGTGACGTCTAGCACAGATACGCAGTATTTT,CASSPRVTSSTDTQYF
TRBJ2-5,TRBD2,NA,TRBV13,TGTGCCAGCAGCTTTGGGGGGGGATCGGGTGAGACCCAGTACTTC,CASSFGGGSGETQYF
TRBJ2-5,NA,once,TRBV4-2,TGTGCCAGCAGCCAAGATGGCTCGGAGCAAGAGACCCAGTACTTC,CASSQDGSEQETQYF
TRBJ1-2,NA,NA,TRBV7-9,TGTGCCAGCAGCCGTACAGGGTGGGACTACACCTTC,CASSRTGWDYTF
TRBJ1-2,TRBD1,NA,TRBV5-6,TGTGCCAGCAGCTCGGGGACAGGGGCAGTTGGCTACACCTTC,CASSSGTGAVGYTF
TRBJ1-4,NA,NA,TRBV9,TGTGCCAGCAGCGTAGCACAGTCGAATGAAAAACTGTTTTTT,CASSVAQSNEKLFF
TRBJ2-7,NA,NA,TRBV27,TGTGCCAGCAGTTCGGGACTCCTCTACGAGCAGTACTTC,CASSSGLLYEQYF
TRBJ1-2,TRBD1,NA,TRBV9,TGTGCCAGCAGCAGGGGGACAGCAAACTATGGCTACACCTTC,CASSRGTANYGYTF
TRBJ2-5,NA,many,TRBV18,TGTGCCAGCTCACACGTCTCAGACTGGCAAGAGACCCAGTACTTC,CASSHVSDWQETQYF
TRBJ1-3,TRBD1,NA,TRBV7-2,TGTGCCAGCAGCTCACCGGGACAGAGAAACACCATATATTTT,CASSSPGQRNTIYF
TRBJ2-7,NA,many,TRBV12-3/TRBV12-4,TGTGCCAGCAGTTTCGCGACAGACTCCTACGAGCAGTACTTC,CASSFATDSYEQYF
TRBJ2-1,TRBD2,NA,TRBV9,TGTGCCAGCAGCGGTCGACTAGCGGGGGCGGTCGATGAGCAGTTCTTC,CASSGRLAGAVDEQFF
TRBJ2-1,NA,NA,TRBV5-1,TGCGCCAGCAGCTTGAGGGCAGATAACTACAATGAGCAGTTCTTC,CASSLRADNYNEQFF
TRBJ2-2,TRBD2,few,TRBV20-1,TGCAGTGCTACCAGCGGGAAGTACACCGGGGAGCTGTTTTTT,CSATSGKYTGELFF
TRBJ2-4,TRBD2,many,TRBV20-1,TGCAGTGCTAGAGGGCAACTAGCGGTAGCCAAAAACATTCAGTACTTC,CSARGQLAVAKNIQYF
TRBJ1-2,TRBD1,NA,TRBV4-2,TGTGCCAGCAGCCAAGCGGTCCGGGACAGAAGGTATGGCTACACCTTC,CASSQAVRDRRYGYTF
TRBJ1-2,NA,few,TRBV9,TGTGCCAGCAGCGTATATCCCTTGGAATGGGGTGGCTACACCTTC,CASSVYPLEWGGYTF
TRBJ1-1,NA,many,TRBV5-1,TGTGCCAGCAGCTTAGTAGGAGCAGTAAACACTGAAGCTTTCTTT,CASSLVGAVNTEAFF
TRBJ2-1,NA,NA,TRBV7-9,TGTGCCAGCAGCTTAAGGCAGGGCGTAACGGCAGGGCAGTTCTTC,CASSLRQGVTAGQFF
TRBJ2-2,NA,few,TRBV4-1,TGCGCCAGCAGCCAAGAAGACGGACTAAACACCGGGAAGCTGTTTTTT,CASSQEDGLNTGKLFF
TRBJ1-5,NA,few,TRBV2,TGTTCCAGCAGTGAAGGGGGGCCCCAGCATTTT,CSSSEGGPQHF
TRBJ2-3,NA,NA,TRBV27,TGTGCCAGCAGTTATTGGGCGAGCACAGATACGCAGTATTTT,CASSYWASTDTQYF
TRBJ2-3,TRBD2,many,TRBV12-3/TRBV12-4,TGTGCCACCATATGGGGCCTAGCGGGCCAAACAGCGGGTACGCAGTATTTT,CATIWGLAGQTAGTQYF
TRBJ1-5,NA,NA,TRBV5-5,TGTGCCAGCAGCCAGGATGGGGGGGCGGGACAGCCCCAGCATTTT,CASSQDGGAGQPQHF